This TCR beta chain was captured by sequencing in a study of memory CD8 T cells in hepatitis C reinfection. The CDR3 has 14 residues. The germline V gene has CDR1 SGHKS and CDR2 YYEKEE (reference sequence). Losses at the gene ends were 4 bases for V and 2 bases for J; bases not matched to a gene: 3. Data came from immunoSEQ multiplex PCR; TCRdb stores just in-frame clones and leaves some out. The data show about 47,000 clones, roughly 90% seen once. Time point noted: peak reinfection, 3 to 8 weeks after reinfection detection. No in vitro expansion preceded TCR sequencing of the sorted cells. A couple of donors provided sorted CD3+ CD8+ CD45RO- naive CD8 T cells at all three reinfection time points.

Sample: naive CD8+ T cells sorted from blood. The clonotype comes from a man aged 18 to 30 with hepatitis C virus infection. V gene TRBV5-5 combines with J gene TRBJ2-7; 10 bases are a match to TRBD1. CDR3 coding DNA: TGTGCCAGCAGCCCCGGGACAGGGGCCTACGAGCAGTACTTC. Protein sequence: CASSPGTGAYEQYF.